This is a list of T cell receptor beta chains from one sample in a study of shared clonotypes between healthy human individuals. Data came from immunoSEQ multiplex PCR; TCRdb stores just in-frame clones and leaves some out. The data contain over 2 million clones, around 96% of them singletons. Sample: naive CD8+ T cells sorted from blood. These receptors came from a man younger than 35 in good health. The conserved cysteine and the conserved F or W are not part of the CDR3 here. Not all rows give a size; the values are once, few, many and, for expanded clones, a class.

TRBJ2-2 - TRBV27 ASSFPAGELF
TRBJ2-7 - TRBV9 ASSVGGAKNEQY
TRBJ2-2 - TRBV2 AIPGQGTGELF
TRBJ1-2 - TRBV19 ASSNTGTGVYGYT
TRBJ2-7 - TRBV7-2 ASSLTIPYEQY
TRBJ2-7 - TRBV5-6 ASSLGTDYEQY
TRBJ2-1 - TRBV5-8 ASSGGGLADYNEQF
TRBJ2-1 - TRBV6-1 ASEQGWSNEQF
TRBJ2-5 - TRBV6-5 ASSYGPPSEAQY
TRBJ2-5 - TRBV2 ASLGVRSQETQY
TRBJ2-7 - TRBV6-5 ASSSSQNHEQY
TRBJ2-6 - TRBV6-1 ASGMEGSGANVLT
TRBJ1-1 - TRBV27 ASSGPGGNTEAF
TRBJ1-5 - TRBV10-3 AISEAQGYQPQH
TRBJ1-4 - TRBV4-3 ASSQSLSGTGTEKLF
TRBJ2-1 - TRBV2 ASSEDLTSGSSSYNEQF
TRBJ2-2 few TRBV6-5 ASSTRDYYTGELF
TRBJ1-5 - TRBV5-1 ASRAEDNQPQH
TRBJ2-3 - TRBV27 ASSHDSTDTQY
TRBJ1-2 - TRBV4-1 ASSYKGGGLRGYT
TRBJ2-6 - TRBV7-8 ASSPLEGQANVLT
TRBJ1-1 - TRBV19 ASRYQTGIATNTEAF
TRBJ2-7 - TRBV19 ASSHGQGSYEQY
TRBJ2-2 - TRBV7-9 ASSLGGIGSGTGELF
TRBJ2-7 - TRBV27 ASSSAAGPYEQY
TRBJ1-2 - TRBV27 ASSFLQGYGYT
TRBJ1-1 - TRBV7-9 ASSLPGGPEAF
TRBJ2-7 - TRBV29-1 SAKIGGTVEQY
TRBJ2-7 - TRBV7-9 ASSPPTSYEQY
TRBJ2-6 - TRBV4-3 ASSQVWTGANVLT
TRBJ1-1 - TRBV6-5 ASSYVGKNTEAF
TRBJ2-7 once TRBV7-6 ASSLGVGTGSHEQY
TRBJ2-5 - TRBV7-9 ASSAGPGLVVVETQY
TRBJ1-1 - TRBV6-1 ASSDVGVGTEAF
TRBJ2-7 - TRBV19 ASRQGGDYEQY
TRBJ1-2 - TRBV5-1 ASRLYGTDSIYGYT
TRBJ2-2 once TRBV6-6 ASRPGLAGGGELF
TRBJ2-3 - TRBV13 ASSPPHTDTQY
TRBJ2-6 - TRBV6-5 ASNTGSGANVLT
TRBJ1-1 - TRBV6-5 ASSYFPQDTEAF
TRBJ2-7 - TRBV4-1 ASSSRQGLYEQY
TRBJ2-7 - TRBV6-5 ASSPSGGLGDEQY
TRBJ2-1 - TRBV5-4 ASSLNSGGNQF
TRBJ2-3 - TRBV27 ASSQRDYTDTQY
TRBJ2-3 - TRBV11-3 ASSFTSGEGTDTQY
TRBJ2-7 - TRBV13 ASSSPGQGSYEQY
TRBJ2-1 - TRBV5-8 ASSSPGLAGPRSYNEQF
TRBJ2-2 - TRBV5-1 ASSLVGGPDGELF
TRBJ2-1 - TRBV10-1 ASSQGLHNEQF
TRBJ2-7 - TRBV6-6 ASSYSGQSEQY
TRBJ1-5 - TRBV7-9 ASSSLAGGTQPQH
TRBJ1-1 - TRBV7-8 ASSLAGGNTEAF
TRBJ1-4 - TRBV5-6 ASSFESGRASTNEKLF
TRBJ2-3 - TRBV11-2 ASSSPGTSKNTQY